Sequencing of this T cell receptor (beta chain) was carried out in a study of cytomegalovirus exposure and HLA in healthy donors (dated by TCRdb to 2017 to 2019). Looking at the study overall: According to an earlier analysis of a few hundred of the donors, some 170 million T cells yielded 120 million or so unique TCR beta sequences and less than 300 Gb of sequence data. An early release covering 500 to 750 HLA-typed donors comprised approximately 300 gigabases of sequencing data and 85 million or so unique TCR sequences. The genetic ancestry cluster associated with self-reported Caucasian donors included approximately 85% of the roughly 410 genotyped donors. The study was designed to test whether signatures of past pathogen exposure could be identified by cataloging public T cell receptors. Using immunosequencing, the study profiled T cell repertoires from 640 or so subjects and related those repertoires to cytomegalovirus serostatus. Besides the first cohort of hundreds of subjects, a separate validation cohort made up of roughly 120 different subjects was used. To predict cytomegalovirus infection status, the study brought together high-throughput TCR immunosequencing, statistical association of individual TCRs with disease status, and machine learning. A later analysis re-analyzed previously published TCR beta repertoires from 666 donors and added high-resolution HLA genotyping to study TCR occurrence patterns. Rather than using new phenotypic data, the later analysis identified candidate immune exposures from TCR beta sequences and from how often those sequences occurred across donors. An earlier analysis of 587 of the donors applied high-throughput TCR beta sequencing to assess whether each TCR beta V gene segment acted as functional or pseudogenic. Donor age, sex, ethnicity and CMV serostatus were compiled together with the repertoire data. A later genetic analysis took genome-wide SNP genotypes for about 55% of the roughly 670 donors and used that subset as a discovery cohort. All discovery cohort repertoires had been generated on a single sequencing platform. Both class I and class II loci were covered by HLA typing, at four-digit resolution. The number of donors typed differed by locus, with about 620-630 for A, B, C, DRB1 and DQB1, more than 500 for DQA1, nearly 610 for DPA1, and 400 to 490 for DPB1. Roughly five DR-DQ haplotypes were treated as single units for association and clustering because of strong linkage in the cohort. Across about 370 genotyped donors of the cohort, an average of about 220,000 unique TCR beta nucleotide sequences per donor were sequenced, and approximately 17% of those sequences were non-productive. Overall study results and their limits: A later analysis associated about 18,000 TCR beta sequences with specific HLA alleles at a false discovery rate of 0.05. A further reported finding was that TCR beta sequences accurately predicted the HLA-A and HLA-B alleles for most subjects in the first cohort. Strong co-occurrence of HLA alleles, especially DR and DQ, made assigning TCR associations to individual alleles difficult. Several of the top co-occurrence clusters appeared to be linked to parvovirus B19, influenza, CMV and Epstein-Barr virus, according to a later analysis. Most TCR sequences were observed very rarely across donors, whereas some public TCRs were present in many individuals. Correlated functional status among segregating V segments might be attributable to linkage disequilibrium, but an unknown experimental factor could not be ruled out. Because HLA typing was missing for some donors at each locus, association tests included only the typed subset. In a later analysis, TCR association rates were found to vary across HLA loci, with the most associated TCRs seen for DRB1 alleles and the fewest for HLA-C alleles. Most CMV-associated TCR beta chains appeared to be HLA-restricted in a later analysis, and the HLA associations seemed to be driven largely by CMV exposure. A later analysis found that HLA-associated TCR beta chains were more clonally expanded and had lower generation probabilities than equally common non-associated chains. This cohort had only TCR beta chains sequenced, and the lack of alpha or paired-chain data limited which features could be detected. The authors suggested that the approach could potentially be generalized to other disease states and immunological phenotypes. A group of highly shared sequence variants was considered likely to be a technical artifact of the sequencing pipeline. A later genetic analysis reported fewer N-insertions in productive TCRs among donors in an Asian-associated ancestry cluster than the roughly 620-donor mean. The earlier analysis of fewer than 750 of the donors excluded 15 to 20 rarely observed V segments, including chromosome 9 orphons, because counts were too low. The study gave a list of over 150 TCR beta chains associated with cytomegalovirus. V-gene and J-gene trimming of TCR beta chains was associated with a missense DCLRE1C variant in a later genetic analysis, and the association was replicated in an independent cohort. For the cohort, immune exposure information was limited to CMV serostatus. In an earlier analysis of some 500 of the donors, most TCR beta V segments appeared in productive rearrangements about 87% or about 30% of the time, broadly matching IMGT annotations. The presence/absence analyses assumed that sequencing depth was roughly uniform across donors, and that assumption may not be true. Some IMGT-functional V segments, including TRBV6-2 and TRBV6-3, could not be told apart with the 87-base-pair reads, so those segments were excluded. In both the original and validation cohorts, the classifier was reported to diagnose cytomegalovirus status with high specificity and sensitivity. A few of the identified cytomegalovirus-associated TCR beta chains were confirmed in vitro to be specific for cytomegalovirus antigens.

The germline V gene provides CDR1 LGHNA and CDR2 YSLEER. From cysteine to phenylalanine, the CDR3 is 15 amino acids long. The CDR3 DNA has 45 bases and is translated from base 1. V has 4 bases trimmed and J has 3 bases trimmed; junction bases matching no gene number 2. Remarks on this clone: The antigen it binds to is not known. No base quality information exists; no much larger clone differs at one position.

Libraries came from the immunoSEQ multiplex PCR assay. The multiplex PCR relied on a mix of 60 forward primers for TCR Vbeta segments and 13 reverse primers for TCR Jbeta segments. A multiplex PCR assay on genomic DNA amplified the CDR3 region of rearranged TCR beta genes. The amplified TCR beta libraries were sequenced on the Illumina HiSeq System as 87-base-pair reads. The study's own analysis went as follows. Across the 670 or so repertoires, a later analysis counted tens of millions of unique TCR beta chains, around 11 million of which were shared by at least two donors. A nearest-neighbor algorithm error-corrected the raw reads and collapsed the reads into unique sequences, merging closely related sequences to remove PCR and sequencing errors. Alignment of CDR3 sequences to IMGT reference sequences was used to assign V, D and J gene segments. For a sequence to be retained, at least a six-nucleotide match to both a V gene segment and a J gene segment was required. A rearrangement counted as productive if the CDR3 had no stop codons and remained in frame with V and J, and every other rearrangement counted as non-productive. CDR3 was defined according to IMGT convention as the region running from the second conserved V-encoded cysteine to the conserved J-encoded phenylalanine. Sequences without an unambiguous match to a single V gene segment were excluded from the earlier analysis of approximately 560 of the donors. In an earlier analysis of approximately 560 of the donors, a V segment was called functional when productive rearrangements were above 56.7%, and segregating when the standard deviation between donors exceeded 5%. A statistical classification framework was built to diagnose cytomegalovirus status from the catalog of TCR beta chain sequences. A later analysis assigned V and J genes by comparing TCR nucleotide sequences with IMGT/GENE-DB human TR gene sequences. In a later analysis, CDR3 sequences and most-parsimonious VDJ recombination scenarios were assigned using the TCRdist pipeline. In a later analysis, each TCR beta chain was defined by its CDR3 amino acid sequence together with its V-gene family, and reads without a unique V-gene family were excluded. As a way to deal with suspected cross-contamination and a sequencing artifact, a later analysis dropped hundreds of nucleotide sequences that were highly shared and had low generation probability. For each public chain, a later analysis derived a clonal expansion index from normalized ranks of inferred template counts within each repertoire. In a later analysis, generation probabilities were computed using a VDJ recombination model fitted to out-of-frame rearrangements, and the results were checked against IGoR. Hypergeometric tests were used in a later analysis to score TCR-TCR, TCR-HLA and TCR-CMV co-occurrence, with a repertoire-size bias correction applied to the TCR pairs. A later analysis estimated false discovery rates by permuting HLA or CMV assignments 20 times. A later analysis grouped co-occurring TCRs with DBSCAN, adding TCRdist sequence similarity when clustering within HLA-allele-positive subsets. For co-occurrence clustering, repertoires with fewer than 30,000 or more than 120,000 public chains were excluded, along with four to six repertoires with anomalous nucleotide sharing. TCRdb took over this immuneACCESS table, retaining in-frame rearrangements with V and J assigned. Such tables are incomplete; in checked studies, under half of the missing clones stem from an unresolved V gene, and the remainder is unexplained. V and J calls and clone size come straight from that table; D and trimming were deduced from the DNA. The sample table lists approximately 150,000 clones, approximately 70% of them with a count of one. Of the sample, 5% to 6.5% is held by the ten largest clones.

The cohort was made up of around 720 healthy bone marrow donors. Cohort members were all nominally healthy when sampled, although unrecorded immune exposures were likely present. The donor tested CMV seropositive and was one of the 289 seropositive cohort members. A peripheral blood sample was collected from each donor, and TCR beta sequencing was performed on peripheral blood mononuclear cells. Genomic DNA was extracted from the blood cell samples with the Qiagen DNeasy Blood Extraction Kit. The TCR sequence derives from a young woman in good health and CMV-seropositive. The chain links TRBV4-3 with TRBJ2-7, with 14 bases matching TRBD2. The sample comprised PBMCs. The DNA sequence reads TGCGCCAGCAGCCCGACTAGCGGGGGGGGCTACGAGCAGTACTTC. This yields the protein CASSPTSGGGYEQYF.